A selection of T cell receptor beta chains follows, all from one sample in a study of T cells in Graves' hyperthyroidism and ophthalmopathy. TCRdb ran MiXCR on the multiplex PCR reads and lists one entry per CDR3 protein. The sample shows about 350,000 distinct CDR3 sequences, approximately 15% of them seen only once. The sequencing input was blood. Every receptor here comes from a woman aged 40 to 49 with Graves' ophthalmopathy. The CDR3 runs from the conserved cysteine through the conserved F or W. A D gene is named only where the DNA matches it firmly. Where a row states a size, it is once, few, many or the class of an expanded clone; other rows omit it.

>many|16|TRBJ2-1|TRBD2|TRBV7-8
CASSSGRGGSYNEQFF
TGTGCCAGCAGCAGCGGGAGAGGGGGCTCCTACAATGAGCAGTTCTTC
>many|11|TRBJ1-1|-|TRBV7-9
CASRGGEEAFF
TGTGCCAGCAGGGGGGGGGAGGAAGCTTTCTTT
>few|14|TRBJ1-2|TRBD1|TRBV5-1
CASSLSTGSRGYTF
TGCGCCAGCAGCTTATCGACAGGGAGTAGGGGCTACACCTTC
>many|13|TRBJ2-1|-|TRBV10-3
CAISELGANEQFF
TGTGCCATCAGTGAGTTAGGAGCCAATGAGCAGTTCTTC
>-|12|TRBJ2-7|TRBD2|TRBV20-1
CSARDYSYEQYF
TGCAGTGCCCGGGACTACTCCTACGAGCAGTACTTC
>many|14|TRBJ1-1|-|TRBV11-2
CASSFIQGVTEAFF
TGTGCCAGCAGCTTTATACAGGGAGTCACTGAAGCTTTCTTT
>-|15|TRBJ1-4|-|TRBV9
CASSVATEGGEKLFF
TGTGCCAGCAGCGTAGCTACGGAGGGCGGGGAAAAACTGTTTTTT
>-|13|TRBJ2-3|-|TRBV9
CASADFISDTQYF
TGTGCCAGCGCCGACTTCATCTCAGATACGCAGTATTTT
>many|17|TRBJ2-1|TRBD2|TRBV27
CASSRRTSGGFRDEQFF
TGTGCCAGCAGTCGTAGGACTAGCGGGGGTTTCCGGGATGAGCAGTTCTTC
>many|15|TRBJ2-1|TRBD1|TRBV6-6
CASSYLGTDHNEQFF
TGTGCCAGCAGTTACTTGGGGACAGACCACAATGAGCAGTTCTTC
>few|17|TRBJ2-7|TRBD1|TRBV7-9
CASSLPGGTGFTYEQYF
TGTGCCAGCAGCTTACCAGGCGGGACAGGGTTCACCTACGAGCAGTACTTC
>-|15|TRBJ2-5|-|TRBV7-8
CASSSHSVRDKTQYF
TGTGCCAGCAGCTCCCATAGCGTCAGAGACAAGACCCAGTACTTC
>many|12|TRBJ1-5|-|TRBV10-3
CAIADSNQPQHF
TGTGCCATCGCAGATAGCAATCAGCCCCAGCATTTT
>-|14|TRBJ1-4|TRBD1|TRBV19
CASISNRGGEKLFF
TGTGCTAGTATCTCCAACAGGGGTGGGGAAAAACTGTTTTTT
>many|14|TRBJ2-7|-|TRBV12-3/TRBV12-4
CASSPQAVTYEQYF
TGTGCCAGCAGTCCCCAGGCGGTTACCTACGAGCAGTACTTC
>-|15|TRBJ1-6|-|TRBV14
CASSHGLLRNSPLHF
TGTGCCAGCAGCCATGGCCTTCTCCGTAATTCACCCCTCCACTTT